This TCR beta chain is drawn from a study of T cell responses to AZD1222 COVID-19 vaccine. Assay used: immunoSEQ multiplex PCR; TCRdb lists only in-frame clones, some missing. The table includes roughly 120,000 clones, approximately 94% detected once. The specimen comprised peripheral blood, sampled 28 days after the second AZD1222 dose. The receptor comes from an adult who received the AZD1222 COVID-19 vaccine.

The CDR3 DNA reads TGTGCCAGCAGCAGAGCTCAGGGCAAAAACATTCAGTACTTC. Amino acid sequence: CASSRAQGKNIQYF. J is TRBJ2-4 and V is TRBV27; TRBD1 is a possible D gene (5 bases). CDR3 length equals 14 residues. Looked up from germline, CDR1 is MNHEY and CDR2 is SMNVEV (reference sequence). V lost 6 bases, J lost 3 bases, and 12 bases lay in between.